The following is a T cell receptor (beta chain) sequence with its context. CDR3 length: 13 amino acids. Trimming left V 3 bases short and J 8 bases short, with 13 bases between. This sample is part of a study of blood T cells in healthy people across ages. A second PCR of about 7 to 12 cycles used a sample-barcoded 5' primer and a J-beta primer mix. Every single cDNA molecule received a tag from a template-switch adaptor with 12 random nucleotides. The study obtained at least 3 million CDR3-containing paired-end reads from every sample. TCRdb re-analysed the 5' RACE reads in MiXCR, keeping a single row per CDR3 protein. The sample comprises around 700,000 distinct CDR3 sequences, around a quarter of which are singletons, and more than 8.5% rests with the top ten. The sample was also linked to a second study, of T cells of mothers and their children.

Sequencing was performed on blood. The origin of this receptor is a boy aged 5-17 years in good health. The chain recombines TRBV12-3 or TRBV12-4 with TRBJ1-2; D gene ambiguous. CDR3 loop: CASSFSGQEGYTF. In DNA form, the CDR3 reads TGTGCCAGCAGTTTTAGTGGCCAAGAAGGCTACACCTTC.